These 14 T cell receptor beta chains were sequenced from one sample in a study of blood T cell repertoires in COVID-19 (TCRdb year 2020). The library was produced with the immunoSEQ multiplex PCR assay. TCRdb mirrors the immuneACCESS table, restricted to in-frame sequences. Some clones are absent from its copies; in checked studies, under half trace to an unresolved V gene, and the reason for the others is unknown. Across this sample there are hundreds of thousands of clones, with approximately 88% seen only once. About 9.8% of the sample is taken by the ten largest. Sequencing was performed on PBMCs or T cells enriched from blood (not recorded which). The receptors were sampled from a young woman who had recovered from COVID-19.

CDR3 nucleotides: TGTGCCATCAGGCTTGGACAGGGTGGAGCTAACTATGGCTACACCTTC. Its translation: CAIRLGQGGANYGYTF. V usage is TRBV10-3 and J usage is TRBJ1-2, with 8 bases identical to TRBD1. Germline values: CDR1 ENHRY, CDR2 SYGVKD. J lost 0 bases, V lost 6 bases, and 9 bases had no gene match. The CDR3 spans 16 residues.

This sequence joins TRBV5-1 and TRBJ2-5; D unresolved. The CDR3 is made up of 14 amino acids. The V and J ends lost 6 bases and 1 base respectively, with 13 bases between them. Germline V gene lookup returns CDR1 SGHRS and CDR2 YFSETQ. CDR3 coding DNA: TGCGCCAGCATGTTTGGGCTCGCCCAAGAGACCCAGTACTTC. Its translation is CASMFGLAQETQYF. Filled out from reference TRBV5-1 and TRBJ2-5, the complete variable domain reads KAGVTQTPRYLIKTRGQQVTLSCSPISGHRSVSWYQQTPGQGLQFLFEYFSETQRNKGNFPGRFSGRQFSNSRSEMNVSTLELGDSALYLCASMFGLAQETQYFGPGTRLLVL.

The V gene is TRBV9, the J gene TRBJ2-6; TRBD1 matches 9 bases. The ends lost 2 bases at V and 4 bases at J; junction bases unmatched: 4. This CDR3 spans 16 amino acids. Germline loops: CDR1 SGDLS, CDR2 YYNGEE. CDR3 region: CASSVGQGLGANVLTF. The CDR3 region has the DNA TGTGCCAGCAGCGTCGGACAGGGGCTGGGGGCCAACGTCCTGACTTTC.

V is TRBV11-2 and J is TRBJ2-7; D gene unclear. Germline lookup yields CDR1 SGHAT and CDR2 FQNNGV. The CDR3 contains 13 residues. Trimming pared 1 base from V and 6 bases from J, leaving 10 bases between. The CDR3 nucleotides read TGTGCCAGCAGCTTAGGTCTACTTTCCGAGCAGTACTTC. Protein: CASSLGLLSEQYF.

The rearrangement joins TRBV19 to TRBJ2-3; TRBD2 matches at 14 bases. V gave up 6 bases and J gave up 0 bases; unmatched junction bases: 8. CDR3 length: 18 residues. Germline-derived CDR1 and CDR2 are LNHDA and SQIVND (reference sequence). The chain's CDR3 is CASRLGLAGASSTDTQYF. The CDR3 nucleotides read TGTGCCAGTAGGCTGGGACTAGCGGGGGCCTCTAGCACAGATACGCAGTATTTT.

The V call is TRBV4-2, the J call TRBJ2-4; perhaps TRBD2 as D (7 bases). CDR3 length: 18 amino acids. Germline V gene sequence: CDR1 LGHNA, CDR2 YNFKEQ. V was trimmed by 0 bases and J by 0 bases, leaving 15 bases between them. The CDR3 is CASSQDYSRGRAKNIQYF. In DNA form, the CDR3 reads TGTGCCAGCAGCCAAGATTACTCGCGGGGGCGAGCCAAAAACATTCAGTACTTC.

The J gene is TRBJ1-2, the V gene TRBV5-1, with 10 bases fitting TRBD1. The J segment lost 6 bases and the V segment lost 4 bases, leaving 9 bases of the junction unmatched. The CDR3 consists of 15 residues. Germline-derived CDR1 and CDR2 are SGHRS and YFSETQ. The CDR3 region is CASSLGGQGLNGYTF. The DNA of the CDR3 is TGCGCCAGCAGCCTGGGGGGACAGGGGTTGAATGGCTACACCTTC.

This sequence joins TRBV9 and TRBJ1-6; D ambiguous. Trimming removed 0 bases at V and 9 bases at J, with 10 bases between. The CDR3 sequence is 14 residues long. Germline CDR1 SGDLS, CDR2 YYNGEE. CDR3 nucleotide sequence: TGTGCCAGCAGCGTAGCATACGAGGGTTCACCCCTCCACTTT. It translates to CASSVAYEGSPLHF.

V is TRBV19 and J is TRBJ1-6, with TRBD1 identical over 9 bases. With 9 bases clipped from V and 9 bases from J, the junction kept 6 bases outside the gene matches. This CDR3 has 13 amino acids. Germline assignment: CDR1 LNHDA and CDR2 SQIVND (reference sequence). DNA of the CDR3: TGTGCCAGCGGACAGGGGACCAGTTCACCCCTCCACTTT. Translation gives CASGQGTSSPLHF.

The J gene is TRBJ2-7, the V gene TRBV27; 8 nucleotides match TRBD2. Germline CDR1 is MNHEY and CDR2 is SMNVEV (reference sequence). The CDR3 has 15 amino acids. The junction had 9 bases not matched to a gene; V was cut back by 3 bases and J by 5 bases. The DNA of the CDR3 is TGTGCCAGCAGTTTGAGTGGCACTAGCGGCGACGAGCAGTACTTC. It yields the protein CASSLSGTSGDEQYF.

The V gene is TRBV5-6, the J gene TRBJ2-3, with 11 bases identical to TRBD2. The V and J ends lost 3 bases and 3 bases, in that order; junction bases with no gene match: 12. CDR3 length equals 18 residues. CDR1 is SGHDT, CDR2 YYEEEE, per germline. DNA for the CDR3: TGTGCCAGCAGCTCACCCACTAGCGGGAGAAAGAGGACAGATACGCAGTATTTT. Its protein is CASSSPTSGRKRTDTQYF. The entire variable domain, with the rest obtained from reference TRBV5-6 and TRBJ2-3, is as follows: DAGVTQSPTHLIKTRGQQVTLRCSPKSGHDTVSWYQQALGQGPQFIFQYYEEEERQRGNFPDRFSGHQFPNYSSELNVNALLLGDSALYLCASSSPTSGRKRTDTQYFGPGTRLTVL.

The rearrangement joins TRBV7-2 to TRBJ1-3; perhaps TRBD1 as D (6 bases). CDR3 length: 14 residues. V shed 3 bases and J shed 2 bases, with 8 bases lying between them. The germline V gene encodes CDR1 SGHTA and CDR2 FQGNSA. The CDR3 loop is CASSFGGPGNTIYF. The CDR3 DNA reads as TGTGCCAGCAGCTTTGGGGGCCCTGGAAACACCATATATTTT.

The V and J genes are TRBV7-3 and TRBJ1-6; a weak D match, TRBD1 (6 bases). Germline V gene lookup returns CDR1 SGHTA and CDR2 FQGTGA. The V and J ends lost 0 bases and 12 bases respectively, with 6 bases between them. The CDR3 totals 12 residues. CDR3 in amino acids: CASSLTGGPLHF. The CDR3 coding sequence is TGTGCCAGCAGCTTAACAGGGGGACCCCTCCACTTT.

This clone was seen ten or more times. The chain recombines TRBV11-2 with TRBJ2-2; 13 nucleotides match TRBD2. The V and J ends lost 4 bases and 6 bases, in that order; junction bases with no gene match: 2. Germline CDR1 reads SGHAT; CDR2 reads FQNNGV. CDR3 length: 15 amino acids. The CDR3 nucleotides read TGTGCCAGCAGCTCACTAGCGGGGGGGCCCGGGGAGCTGTTTTTT. Protein product: CASSSLAGGPGELFF.